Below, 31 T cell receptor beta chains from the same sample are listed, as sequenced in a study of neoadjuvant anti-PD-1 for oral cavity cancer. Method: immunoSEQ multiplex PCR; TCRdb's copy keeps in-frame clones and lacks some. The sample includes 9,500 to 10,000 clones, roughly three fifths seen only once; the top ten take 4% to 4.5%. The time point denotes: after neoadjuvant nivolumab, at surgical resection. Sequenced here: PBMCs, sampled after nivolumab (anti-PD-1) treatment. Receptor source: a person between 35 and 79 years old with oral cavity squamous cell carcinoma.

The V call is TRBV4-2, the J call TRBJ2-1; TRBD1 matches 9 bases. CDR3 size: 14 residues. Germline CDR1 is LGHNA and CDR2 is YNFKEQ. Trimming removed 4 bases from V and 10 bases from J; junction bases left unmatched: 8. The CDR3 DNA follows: TGTGCCAGCAGCCCCGGGACAGGGCTAAACGAGCAGTTCTTC. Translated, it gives CASSPGTGLNEQFF.

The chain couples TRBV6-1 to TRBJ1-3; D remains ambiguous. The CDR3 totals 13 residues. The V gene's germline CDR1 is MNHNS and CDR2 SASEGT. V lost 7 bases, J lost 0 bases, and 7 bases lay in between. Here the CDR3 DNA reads TGTGCCAGCACTTGGGCCTCTGGAAACACCATATATTTT. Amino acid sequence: CASTWASGNTIYF.

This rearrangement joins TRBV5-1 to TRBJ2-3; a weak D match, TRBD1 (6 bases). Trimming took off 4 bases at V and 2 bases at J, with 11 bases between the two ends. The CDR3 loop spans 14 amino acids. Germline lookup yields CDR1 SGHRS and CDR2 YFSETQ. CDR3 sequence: CASSAYRATDTQYF. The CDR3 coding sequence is TGCGCCAGCAGCGCATACAGGGCCACAGATACGCAGTATTTT. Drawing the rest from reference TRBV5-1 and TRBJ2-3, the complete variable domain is KAGVTQTPRYLIKTRGQQVTLSCSPISGHRSVSWYQQTPGQGLQFLFEYFSETQRNKGNFPGRFSGRQFSNSRSEMNVSTLELGDSALYLCASSAYRATDTQYFGPGTRLTVL.

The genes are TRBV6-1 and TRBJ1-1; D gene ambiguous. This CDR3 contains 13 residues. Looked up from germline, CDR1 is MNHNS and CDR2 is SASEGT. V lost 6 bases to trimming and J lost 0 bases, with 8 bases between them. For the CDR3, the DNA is TGTGCCAGCAGACCTCCACTGAACACTGAAGCTTTCTTT. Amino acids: CASRPPLNTEAFF.

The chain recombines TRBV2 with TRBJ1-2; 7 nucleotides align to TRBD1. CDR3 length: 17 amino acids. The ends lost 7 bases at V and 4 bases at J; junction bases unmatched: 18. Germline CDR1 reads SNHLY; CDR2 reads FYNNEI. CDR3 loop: CASNRAEGTAFPYGYTF. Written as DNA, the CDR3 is TGTGCCAGCAACCGCGCAGAAGGGACAGCTTTCCCCTATGGCTACACCTTC.

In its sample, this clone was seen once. CDR3 coding DNA: TGCGCCAGCAGCTTGGGGCTCGAGAGTGGGGCCGGGGAGCTGTTTTTT. This codes for CASSLGLESGAGELFF. The V gene is TRBV5-1, the J gene TRBJ2-2; D is uncertain. The V end was cut by 0 bases, the J end by 6 bases, with 15 bases between. This CDR3 has 16 amino acids. The germline CDR1 and CDR2 sequences are SGHRS and YFSETQ.

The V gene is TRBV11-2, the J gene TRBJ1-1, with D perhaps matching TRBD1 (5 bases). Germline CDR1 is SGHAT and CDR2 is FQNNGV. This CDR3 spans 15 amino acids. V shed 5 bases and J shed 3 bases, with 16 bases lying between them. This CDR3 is CASSILTAGYTEAFF. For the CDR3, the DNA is TGTGCCAGCAGCATTCTAACAGCAGGGTACACTGAAGCTTTCTTT.

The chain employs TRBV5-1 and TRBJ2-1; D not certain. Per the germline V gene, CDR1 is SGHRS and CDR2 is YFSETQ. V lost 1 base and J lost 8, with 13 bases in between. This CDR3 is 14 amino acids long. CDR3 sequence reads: CASSLSVSGDEQFF. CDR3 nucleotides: TGCGCCAGCAGCTTGTCGGTTTCCGGCGATGAGCAGTTCTTC.

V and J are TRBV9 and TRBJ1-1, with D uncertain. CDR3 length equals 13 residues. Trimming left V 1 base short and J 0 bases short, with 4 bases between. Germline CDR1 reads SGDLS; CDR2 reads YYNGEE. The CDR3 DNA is TGTGCCAGCAGCGTAAGTATGAACACTGAAGCTTTCTTT. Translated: CASSVSMNTEAFF. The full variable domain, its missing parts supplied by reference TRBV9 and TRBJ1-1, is DSGVTQTPKHLITATGQRVTLRCSPRSGDLSVYWYQQSLDQGLQFLIQYYNGEERAKGNILERFSAQQFPDLHSELNLSSLELGDSALYFCASSVSMNTEAFFGQGTRLTVV.

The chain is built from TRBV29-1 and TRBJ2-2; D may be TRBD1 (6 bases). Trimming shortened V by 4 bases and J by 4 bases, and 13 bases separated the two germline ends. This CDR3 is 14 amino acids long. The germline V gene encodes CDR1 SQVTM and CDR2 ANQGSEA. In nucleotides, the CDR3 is TGCAGCGTTGTTTCAGGGGTAGGCACCGGGGAGCTGTTTTTT. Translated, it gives CSVVSGVGTGELFF.

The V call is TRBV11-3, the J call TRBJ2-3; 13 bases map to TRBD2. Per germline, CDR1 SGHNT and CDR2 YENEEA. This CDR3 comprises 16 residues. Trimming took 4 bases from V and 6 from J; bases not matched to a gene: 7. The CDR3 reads CASSSTSGGAGDTQYF. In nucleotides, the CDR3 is TGTGCCAGCAGCTCCACTAGCGGGGGGGCCGGGGATACGCAGTATTTT.

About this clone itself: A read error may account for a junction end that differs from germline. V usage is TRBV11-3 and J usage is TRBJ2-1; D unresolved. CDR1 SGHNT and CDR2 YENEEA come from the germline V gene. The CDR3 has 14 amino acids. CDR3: CASSLDNSYNEQFF. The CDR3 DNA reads TGTGCCAGCAGCCTAGACAACTCCTACAATGAGCAGTTCTTC.

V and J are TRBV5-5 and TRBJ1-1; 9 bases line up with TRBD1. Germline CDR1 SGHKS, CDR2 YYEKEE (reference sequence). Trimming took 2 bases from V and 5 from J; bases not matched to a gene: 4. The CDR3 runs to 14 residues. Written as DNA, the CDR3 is TGTGCCAGCAGCTTACAGGGGGCGCGTACTGAAGCTTTCTTT. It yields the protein CASSLQGARTEAFF.

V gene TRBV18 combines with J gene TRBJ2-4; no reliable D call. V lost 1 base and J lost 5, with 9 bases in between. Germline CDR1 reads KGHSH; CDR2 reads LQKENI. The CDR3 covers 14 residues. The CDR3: CASSPLPAENIQYF. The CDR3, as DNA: TGTGCCAGCTCACCACTACCGGCCGAAAACATTCAGTACTTC.

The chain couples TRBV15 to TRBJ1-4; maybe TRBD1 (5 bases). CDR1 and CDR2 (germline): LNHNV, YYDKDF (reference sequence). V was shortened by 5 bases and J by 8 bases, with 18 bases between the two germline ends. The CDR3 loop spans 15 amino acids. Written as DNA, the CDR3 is TGTGCCACCAGCGGGGGGACGGCAGGGAAGGAAAAACTGTTTTTT. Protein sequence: CATSGGTAGKEKLFF.

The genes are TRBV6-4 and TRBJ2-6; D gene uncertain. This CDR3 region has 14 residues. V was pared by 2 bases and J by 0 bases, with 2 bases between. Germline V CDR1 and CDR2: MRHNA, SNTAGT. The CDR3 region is CASSDNSGANVLTF. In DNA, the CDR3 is TGTGCCAGCAGTGACAACTCTGGGGCCAACGTCCTGACTTTC.

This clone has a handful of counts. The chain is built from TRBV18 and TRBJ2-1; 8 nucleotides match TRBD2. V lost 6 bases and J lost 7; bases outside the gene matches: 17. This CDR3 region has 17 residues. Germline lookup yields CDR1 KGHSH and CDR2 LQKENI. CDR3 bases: TGTGCCAGCTCCACCGACCGGGGACTAGTGTTGAGTAATGAGCAGTTCTTC. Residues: CASSTDRGLVLSNEQFF.

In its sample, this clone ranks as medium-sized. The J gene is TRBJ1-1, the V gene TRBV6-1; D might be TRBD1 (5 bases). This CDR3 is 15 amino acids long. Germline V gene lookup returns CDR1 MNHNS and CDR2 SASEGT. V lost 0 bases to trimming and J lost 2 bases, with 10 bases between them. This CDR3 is CASSEAGVPNTEAFF. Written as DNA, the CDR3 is TGTGCCAGCAGTGAAGCGGGGGTACCTAACACTGAAGCTTTCTTT.

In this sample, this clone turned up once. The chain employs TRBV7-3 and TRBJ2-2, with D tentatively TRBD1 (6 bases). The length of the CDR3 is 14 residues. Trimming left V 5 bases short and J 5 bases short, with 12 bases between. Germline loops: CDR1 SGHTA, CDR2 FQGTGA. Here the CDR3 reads CASSTPQGTGELFF. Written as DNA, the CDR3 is TGTGCCAGCAGCACCCCCCAGGGGACCGGGGAGCTGTTTTTT.

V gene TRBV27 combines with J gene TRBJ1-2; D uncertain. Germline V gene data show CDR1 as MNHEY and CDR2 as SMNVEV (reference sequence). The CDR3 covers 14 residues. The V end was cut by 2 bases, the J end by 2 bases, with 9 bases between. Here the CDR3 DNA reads TGTGCCAGCAGTTTAAAACTCTCGAACTATGGCTACACCTTC. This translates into CASSLKLSNYGYTF.

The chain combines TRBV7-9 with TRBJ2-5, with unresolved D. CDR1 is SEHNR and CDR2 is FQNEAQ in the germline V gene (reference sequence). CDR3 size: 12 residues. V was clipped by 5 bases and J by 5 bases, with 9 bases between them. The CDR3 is CASSRVSETQYF. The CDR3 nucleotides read TGTGCCAGCAGCAGAGTTTCGGAGACCCAGTACTTC.

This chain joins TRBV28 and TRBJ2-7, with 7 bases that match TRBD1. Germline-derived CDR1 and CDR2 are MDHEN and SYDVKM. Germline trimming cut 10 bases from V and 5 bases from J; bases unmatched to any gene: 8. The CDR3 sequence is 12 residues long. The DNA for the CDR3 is TGTGCCACCCAACAGGGGTGGCACGAGCAGTACTTC. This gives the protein CATQQGWHEQYF.

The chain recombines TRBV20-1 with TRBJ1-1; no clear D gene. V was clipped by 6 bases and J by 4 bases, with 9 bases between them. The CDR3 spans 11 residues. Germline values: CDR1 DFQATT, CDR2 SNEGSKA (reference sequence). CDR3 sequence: CSAGGFTEAFF. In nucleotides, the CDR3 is TGCAGTGCGGGAGGGTTCACTGAAGCTTTCTTT.

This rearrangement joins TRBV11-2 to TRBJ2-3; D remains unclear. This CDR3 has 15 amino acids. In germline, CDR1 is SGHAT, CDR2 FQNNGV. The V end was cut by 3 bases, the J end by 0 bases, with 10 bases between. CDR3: CASSLQLQSTDTQYF. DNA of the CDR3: TGTGCCAGCAGCTTGCAGCTACAGAGCACAGATACGCAGTATTTT.

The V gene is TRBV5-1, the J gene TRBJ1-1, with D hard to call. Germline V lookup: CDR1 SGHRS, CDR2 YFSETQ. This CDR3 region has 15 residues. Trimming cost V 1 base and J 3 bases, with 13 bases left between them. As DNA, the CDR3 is TGCGCCAGCAGCTTGACCCCCAAGGAGGACACTGAAGCTTTCTTT. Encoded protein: CASSLTPKEDTEAFF.

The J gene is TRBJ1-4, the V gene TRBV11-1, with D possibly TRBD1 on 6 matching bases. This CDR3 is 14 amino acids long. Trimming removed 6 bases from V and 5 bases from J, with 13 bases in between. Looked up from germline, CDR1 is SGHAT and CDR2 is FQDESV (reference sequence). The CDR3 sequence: CASRRGAQNEKLFF. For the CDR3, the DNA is TGTGCCAGCAGGAGGGGGGCGCAGAATGAAAAACTGTTTTTT.

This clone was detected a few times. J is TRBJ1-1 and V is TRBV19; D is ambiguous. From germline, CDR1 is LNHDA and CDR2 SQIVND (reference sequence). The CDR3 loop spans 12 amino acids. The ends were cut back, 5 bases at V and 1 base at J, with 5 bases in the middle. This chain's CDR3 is CASSLRNTEAFF. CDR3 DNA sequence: TGTGCCAGTAGTCTGAGGAACACTGAAGCTTTCTTT.

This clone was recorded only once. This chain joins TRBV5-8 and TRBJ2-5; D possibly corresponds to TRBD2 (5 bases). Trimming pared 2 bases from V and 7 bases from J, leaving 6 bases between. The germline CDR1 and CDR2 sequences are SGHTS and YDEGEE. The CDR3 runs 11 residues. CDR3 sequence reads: CASSFAGTQYF. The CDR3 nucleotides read TGTGCCAGCAGCTTTGCGGGGACCCAGTACTTC. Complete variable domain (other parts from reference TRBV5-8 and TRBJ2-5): EAGVTQSPTHLIKTRGQQATLRCSPISGHTSVYWYQQALGLGLQFLLWYDEGEERNRGNFPPRFSGRQFPNYSSELNVNALELEDSALYLCASSFAGTQYFGPGTRLLVL.

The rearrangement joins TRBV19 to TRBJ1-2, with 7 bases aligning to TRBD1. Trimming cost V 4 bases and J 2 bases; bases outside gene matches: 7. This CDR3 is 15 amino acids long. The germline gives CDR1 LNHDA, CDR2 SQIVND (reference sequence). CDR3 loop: CASSTRDSVNYGYTF. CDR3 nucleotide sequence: TGTGCCAGTAGTACCCGGGACAGTGTCAACTATGGCTACACCTTC. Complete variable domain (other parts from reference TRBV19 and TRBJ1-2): DGGITQSPKYLFRKEGQNVTLSCEQNLNHDAMYWYRQDPGQGLRLIYYSQIVNDFQKGDIAEGYSVSREKKESFPLTVTSAQKNPTAFYLCASSTRDSVNYGYTFGSGTRLTVV.

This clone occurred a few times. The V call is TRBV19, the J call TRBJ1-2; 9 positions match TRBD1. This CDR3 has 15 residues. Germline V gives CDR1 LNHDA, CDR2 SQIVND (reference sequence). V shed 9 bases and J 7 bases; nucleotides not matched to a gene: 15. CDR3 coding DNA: TGTGCCAGCAAACTTACCACAGGGGGCAGGAGTGGCTACACCTTC. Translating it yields CASKLTTGGRSGYTF.

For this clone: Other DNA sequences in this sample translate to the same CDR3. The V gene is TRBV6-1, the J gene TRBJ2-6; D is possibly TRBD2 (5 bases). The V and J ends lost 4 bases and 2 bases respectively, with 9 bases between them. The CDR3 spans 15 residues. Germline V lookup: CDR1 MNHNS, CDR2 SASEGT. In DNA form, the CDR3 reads TGTGCCAGCAGTGGGGCGGGTCCTGGGGCCAACGTCCTGACTTTC. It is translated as CASSGAGPGANVLTF.